This entry lists 22 T cell receptor beta chains sequenced from one sample in a study of OX40 agonist ivuxolimab in advanced cancers. Clones were sequenced by immunoSEQ multiplex PCR, and TCRdb holds only the in-frame ones, with some missing. In the table there are approximately 77,000 clones, 85% to 95% of which are singletons. The source material was CD4+ or CD8+ T cells sorted from blood, sampled in a trial of the OX40 agonist ivuxolimab. The receptors originated from an adult with an advanced solid tumor such as melanoma, head and neck, liver or kidney cancer.

The chain employs TRBV7-9 and TRBJ2-5, with TRBD1 matching over 11 bases. J gave up 2 bases and V 7 bases, and 15 bases lay outside the gene matches. Germline V gives CDR1 SEHNR, CDR2 FQNEAQ (reference sequence). CDR3 length: 18 amino acids. This chain's CDR3 is CASNTGTGGYEDQETQYF. The DNA of the CDR3 is TGTGCCAGCAACACTGGGACAGGGGGGTATGAAGATCAAGAGACCCAGTACTTC. The full variable domain, its missing parts supplied by reference TRBV7-9 and TRBJ2-5, is DTGVSQNPRHKITKRGQNVTFRCDPISEHNRLYWYRQTLGQGPEFLTYFQNEAQLEKSRLLSDRFSAERPKGSFSTLEIQRTEQGDSAMYLCASNTGTGGYEDQETQYFGPGTRLLVL.

This clone has only one observation. The chain is built from TRBV5-6 and TRBJ1-2, with 7 positions matching TRBD1. From germline, CDR1 is SGHDT and CDR2 YYEEEE. The CDR3 is 12 residues long. The ends lost 2 bases at V and 9 bases at J; junction bases unmatched: 4. CDR3 in DNA: TGTGCCAGCAGCTTCGACAGGGCAAGCTACACCTTC. Residues: CASSFDRASYTF.

This chain connects TRBV15 to TRBJ2-3; D is possibly TRBD1 or TRBD2 (6 bases each). The V end was cut by 5 bases, the J end by 2 bases, with 14 bases between. The CDR3 covers 15 residues. Germline CDR1 reads LNHNV; CDR2 reads YYDKDF (reference sequence). The CDR3 sequence is CATSPRRGDTDTQYF. DNA for the CDR3: TGTGCCACCAGCCCCCGGAGGGGGGACACAGATACGCAGTATTTT.

The V gene is TRBV28, the J gene TRBJ1-2; possible D gene TRBD1, 5 bases. Germline V gene lookup returns CDR1 MDHEN and CDR2 SYDVKM. The CDR3 consists of 14 residues. The V gene lost 0 bases and the J gene lost 2 bases, with 7 bases spanning the gap. CDR3 protein: CASSLWAGNYGYTF. CDR3 in DNA: TGTGCCAGCAGTTTATGGGCAGGGAACTATGGCTACACCTTC.

The rearrangement joins TRBV27 to TRBJ2-3; 14 nucleotides agree with TRBD2. J was trimmed by 5 bases and V by 5 bases; bases with no gene match: 3. The CDR3 consists of 15 residues. CDR1 and CDR2 from the germline V gene are MNHEY and SMNVEV (reference sequence). In DNA form, the CDR3 reads TGTGCCAGCAGTCCCGGGACTAGCGGGGGAGATACGCAGTATTTT. Its protein is CASSPGTSGGDTQYF.

The chain combines TRBV4-3 with TRBJ2-5; a weak D match, TRBD1 (6 bases). Germline lookup yields CDR1 LGHNA and CDR2 YSLEER. With 4 bases removed from V and 0 bases from J, the gap between germline ends came to 21 bases. The CDR3 has 18 amino acids. The CDR3 DNA sequence: TGCGCCAGCAGCCCTACAGGGCTAAATCCCTCGTACCAAGAGACCCAGTACTTC. The encoded protein is CASSPTGLNPSYQETQYF.

The V gene is TRBV13, the J gene TRBJ2-2; TRBD2 is a possible D gene (6 bases). V gave up 3 bases and J gave up 4 bases, with 15 bases separating them. Per the germline V gene, CDR1 is PRHDT and CDR2 is FYEKMQ (reference sequence). This CDR3 has 16 amino acids. The CDR3 loop is CASSLLNAGGTGELFF. In DNA form, the CDR3 reads TGTGCCAGCAGCTTGTTAAACGCCGGGGGCACCGGGGAGCTGTTTTTT.

The chain combines TRBV6-6 with TRBJ2-7; D gene unclear. The CDR3 extends over 10 amino acids. Between the trimmed V and J ends, which lost 11 bases and 1 base, there was a span of 6 bases. Germline CDR1 MNHNY, CDR2 SVGAGI (reference sequence). CDR3 sequence reads: CASGSYEQYF. The CDR3 DNA reads TGTGCCTCTGGGTCCTACGAGCAGTACTTC.

This chain uses TRBV14 with TRBJ1-2; D remains unclear. Trimming took 0 bases from V and 4 from J, leaving 6 bases between them. The CDR3 is 13 amino acids. Germline V gives CDR1 SGHDN, CDR2 FVKESK. CDR3 nucleotide sequence: TGTGCCAGCAGCCAAGATTACATCTATGGCTACACCTTC. Its translation is CASSQDYIYGYTF.

This rearrangement joins TRBV28 to TRBJ2-7; D might be TRBD1 (6 bases). The CDR3 length is 15 residues. The V end was cut by 4 bases, the J end by 1 base, with 14 bases between. From germline, CDR1 is MDHEN and CDR2 SYDVKM. CDR3: CASSYYTGTSYEQYF. The CDR3 coding sequence is TGTGCCAGCAGTTATTACACCGGGACATCCTACGAGCAGTACTTC.

This clone has a single count. CDR3 nucleotides: TGTGCCAGCAGTTACTCGGGGTTCGCAGATACGCAGTATTTT. This encodes CASSYSGFADTQYF. V and J are TRBV6-5 and TRBJ2-3; D is undetermined. The ends were cut back, 0 bases at V and 4 bases at J, with 8 bases in the middle. The V gene's germline CDR1 is MNHEY and CDR2 SVGAGI. This CDR3 is built from 14 residues.

The chain couples TRBV6-4 to TRBJ2-1, with 12 bases fitting TRBD1. CDR1 MRHNA and CDR2 SNTAGT come from the germline V gene. Unmatched junction bases numbered 1, after V lost 2 bases and J lost 8 bases. The CDR3 extends over 14 amino acids. Here the CDR3 DNA reads TGTGCCAGCAGTGACGGGACAGGGGGCGATGAGCAGTTCTTC. Translating it yields CASSDGTGGDEQFF.

This chain's CDR3 is CASSDSSGGAGTDTQYF. As DNA, the CDR3 is TGTGCCAGCAGTGACTCGAGCGGGGGGGCCGGCACAGATACGCAGTATTTT. The chain carries TRBV6-4 and TRBJ2-3; TRBD2 agrees at 10 bases. J was trimmed by 1 base and V by 0 bases; bases with no gene match: 4. CDR3 size: 17 residues. Per the germline V gene, CDR1 is MRHNA and CDR2 is SNTAGT.

The chain combines TRBV5-6 with TRBJ2-7, with D tentatively TRBD1 or TRBD2 (6 bases each). V was trimmed by 2 bases and J by 3 bases, leaving 18 bases between them. Germline V gene sequence: CDR1 SGHDT, CDR2 YYEEEE. This CDR3 is 16 amino acids long. This CDR3 is CASSFYVGGLIYEQYF. The CDR3 DNA follows: TGTGCCAGCAGCTTTTACGTGGGGGGCCTTATCTACGAGCAGTACTTC.

The rearrangement uses TRBV5-6 and TRBJ2-7; 7 bases agree with TRBD1. CDR3 length: 14 residues. CDR1 is SGHDT, CDR2 YYEEEE, per germline. V trimming: 4 bases; J trimming: 6 bases; junction bases outside the gene matches: 10. The CDR3 bases are TGTGCCAGCAGCCAGGGACAGTGGCAGCCCGAGCAGTACTTC. As protein: CASSQGQWQPEQYF.

The genes are TRBV6-5 and TRBJ2-1, with D hard to call. The V end was cut by 2 bases, the J end by 8 bases, with 10 bases between. The CDR3 runs 13 residues. Germline CDR1 and CDR2: MNHEY and SVGAGI. DNA of the CDR3: TGTGCCAGCAGTTACGCGGATGGAGATGAGCAGTTCTTC. Protein: CASSYADGDEQFF.

The chain couples TRBV6-5 to TRBJ2-3, with 9 nucleotides matching TRBD2. Germline CDR1 MNHEY, CDR2 SVGAGI. The CDR3 spans 15 residues. The ends lost 8 bases at V and 3 bases at J; junction bases unmatched: 9. The CDR3 spells CASGGSSGVTDTQYF. DNA of the CDR3: TGTGCCAGCGGGGGATCTAGCGGGGTAACAGATACGCAGTATTTT.

The rearrangement links TRBV28 to TRBJ2-1; D is possibly TRBD2 (6 bases). CDR3 length: 15 residues. V was cut by 3 bases and J by 4 bases, with 13 bases left in between. Germline V CDR1 and CDR2: MDHEN, SYDVKM. The CDR3 DNA sequence: TGTGCCAGCAGTTTGTCAGGACTAATATACAATGAGCAGTTCTTC. Translation: CASSLSGLIYNEQFF.

The V call is TRBV9, the J call TRBJ2-5; D might be TRBD1 or TRBD2, each matching 5 bases. Germline CDR1 SGDLS, CDR2 YYNGEE. V was clipped by 2 bases and J by 2 bases, with 10 bases between them. The CDR3 is 14 amino acids. The CDR3 loop is CASSVWGNQETQYF. The CDR3 DNA reads TGTGCCAGCAGCGTTTGGGGGAATCAAGAGACCCAGTACTTC.

J is TRBJ2-7 and V is TRBV2, with 8 bases lining up with TRBD2. The trim removed 1 base at V and 1 base at J, leaving 6 bases unmatched. The CDR3 runs to 16 residues. CDR1 and CDR2 from the germline V gene are SNHLY and FYNNEI. The CDR3 region has the DNA TGTGCCAGCAGTGAAGTGGGGAGCGGGGGTTCCTACGAGCAGTACTTC. Protein product: CASSEVGSGGSYEQYF.

This chain connects TRBV19 to TRBJ2-1; 7 bases line up with TRBD2. The germline V gene has CDR1 LNHDA and CDR2 SQIVND (reference sequence). The trim removed 4 bases at V and 5 bases at J, leaving 8 bases unmatched. This CDR3 region has 15 residues. The chain's CDR3 is CASSSQRGYDNEQFF. As DNA, the CDR3 is TGTGCCAGTAGTAGCCAGCGGGGCTACGACAATGAGCAGTTCTTC.

This clone was seen just once. The chain links TRBV11-2 to TRBJ1-3; D remains ambiguous. The CDR3 extends over 17 amino acids. V was trimmed by 1 base and J by 0 bases, leaving 13 bases between them. The germline V gene encodes CDR1 SGHAT and CDR2 FQNNGV. In DNA form, the CDR3 reads TGTGCCAGCAGCTTAGTAACCAGCTTTAGCTCTGGAAACACCATATATTTT. Translating gives CASSLVTSFSSGNTIYF. Full variable domain (missing parts from reference TRBV11-2 and TRBJ1-3): EAGVAQSPRYKIIEKRQSVAFWCNPISGHATLYWYQQILGQGPKLLIQFQNNGVVDDSQLPKDRFSAERLKGVDSTLKIQPAKLEDSAVYLCASSLVTSFSSGNTIYFGEGSWLTVV.